Each of the 2 T cell receptor beta chains below was sequenced from the same sample in a study of T cells after yellow fever vaccination (dated by TCRdb to about 2019). Sample treatment or condition, as interpreted from the label and publication: live attenuated yellow fever vaccine strain. Receptor amplification or capture employed 5' RACE. The reads were generated on an Illumina HiSeq 2500. TCRdb took the public reads, trimmed them with fastp at Q25, ran MiXCR for clone calling and kept in-frame beta chains. Rows with a matching CDR3 protein are joined into one entry that keeps the most common DNA and genes. The sample records approximately 250,000 distinct CDR3 sequences, roughly 6.8% of which are singletons. Roughly 1% of the sample is held by the ten biggest clonotypes. Sequenced material: CD4+ T cells sorted from PBMCs, taken on the day of the yellow fever booster vaccination. The receptors shown here come from a man aged 30-40 years who received the YFV17D yellow fever vaccine.

This clonotype has a handful of counts. The genes are TRBV10-3 and TRBJ2-3; D ambiguous. V shed 8 bases and J shed 5 bases, with 14 bases lying between them. The CDR3 is 13 residues long. Germline V CDR1 and CDR2: ENHRY, SYGVKD. CDR3: CAIAGLVKDTQYF. The DNA for the CDR3 is TGTGCCATCGCCGGCCTAGTAAAAGATACGCAGTATTTT.

J is TRBJ2-1 and V is TRBV7-2; D is perhaps TRBD1 (5 bases). The CDR3 contains 16 residues. Between the trimmed V and J ends, which lost 3 bases and 1 base, there was a span of 13 bases. CDR1 and CDR2 (germline): SGHTA, FQGNSA. CDR3 residues: CASSLGPTVSYNEQFF. The CDR3 coding sequence is TGTGCCAGCAGCTTGGGGCCCACAGTTTCCTACAATGAGCAGTTCTTC.